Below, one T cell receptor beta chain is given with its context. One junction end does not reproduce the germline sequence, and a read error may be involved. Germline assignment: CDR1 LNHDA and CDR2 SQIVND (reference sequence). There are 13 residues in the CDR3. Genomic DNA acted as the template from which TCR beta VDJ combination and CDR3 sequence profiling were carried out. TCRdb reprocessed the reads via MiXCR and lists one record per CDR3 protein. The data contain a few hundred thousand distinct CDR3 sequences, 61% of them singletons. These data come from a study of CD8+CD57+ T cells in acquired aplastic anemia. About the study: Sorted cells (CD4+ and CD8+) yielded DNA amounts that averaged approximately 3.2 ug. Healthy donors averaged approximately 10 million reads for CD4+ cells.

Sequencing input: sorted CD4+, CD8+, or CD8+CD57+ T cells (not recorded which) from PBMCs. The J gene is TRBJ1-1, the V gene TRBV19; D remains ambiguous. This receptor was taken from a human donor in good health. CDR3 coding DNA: TGTGCTAGTAGTTTCACCAAGAACACTGGAGCTCTCTTT. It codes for CASSFTKNTGALF.